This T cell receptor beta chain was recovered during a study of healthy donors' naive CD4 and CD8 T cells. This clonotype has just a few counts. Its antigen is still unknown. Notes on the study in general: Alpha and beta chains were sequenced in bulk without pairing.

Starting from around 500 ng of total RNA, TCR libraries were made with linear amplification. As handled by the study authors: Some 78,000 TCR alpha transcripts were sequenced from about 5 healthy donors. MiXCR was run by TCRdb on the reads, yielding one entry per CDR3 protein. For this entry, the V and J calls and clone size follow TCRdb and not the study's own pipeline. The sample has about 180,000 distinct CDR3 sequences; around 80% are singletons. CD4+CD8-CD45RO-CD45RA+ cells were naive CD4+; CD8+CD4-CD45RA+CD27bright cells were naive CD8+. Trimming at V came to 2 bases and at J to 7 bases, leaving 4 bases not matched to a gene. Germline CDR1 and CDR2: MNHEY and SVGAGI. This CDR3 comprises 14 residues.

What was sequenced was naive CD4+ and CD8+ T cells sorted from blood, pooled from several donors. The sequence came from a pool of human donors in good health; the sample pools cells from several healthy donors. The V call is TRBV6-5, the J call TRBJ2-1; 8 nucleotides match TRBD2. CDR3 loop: CASSYRLAGNEQFF. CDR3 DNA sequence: TGTGCCAGCAGTTACCGGCTAGCGGGTAATGAGCAGTTCTTC.